The rows below give T cell receptor beta chains drawn from one sample of a study of shared clonotypes between healthy human individuals. The protocol was immunoSEQ multiplex PCR, while the TCRdb copy is restricted to in-frame clones and leaves out a portion. This sample carries about 320,000 clones, around nine tenths of them seen once, and the ten largest clones take roughly 16%. Material for sequencing was memory CD8+ T cells sorted from blood. These receptors were taken from a man between 18 and 35 years old in good health. CDR3s include the opening cysteine and the closing phenylalanine or tryptophan. Fields, in order: clone size, J gene, V gene, D gene, CDR3 DNA, CDR3 protein. The D gene is left open where the match is weak. Only some rows state a clone size, as once, few, many or a class for expanded clones.

NA	TRBJ1-1	TRBV6-6	NA	TGTGCCAGCAGTTACTCGATCGGGCAGAACACTGAAGCTTTCTTT	CASSYSIGQNTEAFF
NA	TRBJ1-6	TRBV5-5	NA	TGTGCCAGCAGCTTGGACGGTAATTCACCCCTCCACTTT	CASSLDGNSPLHF
NA	TRBJ1-1	TRBV6-1	NA	TGTGCCAGCAGTGACTATGGAGAGGGCGGGATGAACACTGAAGCTTTCTTT	CASSDYGEGGMNTEAFF
NA	TRBJ2-1	TRBV29-1	NA	TGCAGCGTTGATGGCTTTTCCTACAATGAGCAGTTCTTC	CSVDGFSYNEQFF
NA	TRBJ1-5	TRBV4-1	NA	TGCGCCAGCAGCCAAGATGTTGGCAGGCACAATCAGCCCCAGCATTTT	CASSQDVGRHNQPQHF
NA	TRBJ2-7	TRBV5-6	TRBD1	TGTGCCAGCAGCCCGCCGGCACAGGGGGGTTACGAGCAGTACTTC	CASSPPAQGGYEQYF
NA	TRBJ2-7	TRBV30	NA	TGTGCCTGGAGTGTACACTACGAGCAGTACTTC	CAWSVHYEQYF
NA	TRBJ1-1	TRBV6-5	NA	TGTGCCAGCAGTTCCCCGGGCCCTGAAGCTTTCTTT	CASSSPGPEAFF
NA	TRBJ2-1	TRBV29-1	NA	TGCAGCGTTGAAAAGCTAGCGAGGTATGAGCAGTTCTTC	CSVEKLARYEQFF
NA	TRBJ2-7	TRBV6-1	NA	TGTGCCAGCCCTGATCGCCCAGGGATTTACGAGCAGTACTTC	CASPDRPGIYEQYF
NA	TRBJ2-7	TRBV4-3	NA	TGCGCCAGCAGCCAAGGGTTTCAGGGGCATTACGAGCAGTACTTC	CASSQGFQGHYEQYF
NA	TRBJ2-3	TRBV7-2	TRBD1	TGTGCCAGCAGCTTCCCGCCCGGGACAGGGGCTAGCACAGATACGCAGTATTTT	CASSFPPGTGASTDTQYF
NA	TRBJ1-1	TRBV19	NA	TGTGCCAGTAGTATCTGGGGGGGCACTGAAGCTTTCTTT	CASSIWGGTEAFF
NA	TRBJ2-1	TRBV13	TRBD2	TGTGCCAGCAGACGACTAGCGGGAGGGGTCCCCTACAATGAGCAGTTCTTC	CASRRLAGGVPYNEQFF
NA	TRBJ1-5	TRBV7-6	TRBD1	TGTGCCAGCAGCCCTGGGACAGGACCAAATCAGCCCCAGCATTTT	CASSPGTGPNQPQHF
NA	TRBJ2-1	TRBV7-6	NA	TGTGCCAGCAGCTTCAGTACTGGCGGGACCTCCTACAATGAGCAGTTCTTC	CASSFSTGGTSYNEQFF
NA	TRBJ1-2	TRBV27	NA	TGTGCCAGCAGTGTGGACGGAATCGCTAACTATGGCTACACCTTC	CASSVDGIANYGYTF
NA	TRBJ2-7	TRBV19	NA	TGTGCCACTAGGGCCCACCGAGGCTCCTACGAGCAGTACTTC	CATRAHRGSYEQYF
NA	TRBJ2-7	TRBV27	NA	TGTGCCAGCAGTTTATCTTTAGGAGGGGGCTACGAGCAGTACTTC	CASSLSLGGGYEQYF
once	TRBJ1-2	TRBV6-1	NA	TGTGCCAGCAGTGAAGCTGTAGTGAACTATGGCTACACCTTC	CASSEAVVNYGYTF
NA	TRBJ2-7	TRBV7-9	NA	TGTGCCAGCAGCTTAGTCGTGGCAGGGAACCTGTACGAGCAGTACTTC	CASSLVVAGNLYEQYF
NA	TRBJ1-2	TRBV30	NA	TGTGCCTTTACAGGGAGATCTAACTATGGCTACACCTTC	CAFTGRSNYGYTF
NA	TRBJ2-7	TRBV7-6	NA	TGTGCCAGCAGCTTAGGCGATGGGCCCGAGCAGTACTTC	CASSLGDGPEQYF
NA	TRBJ2-5	TRBV4-3	NA	TGCGCCAGCAGCCACAGACAGGGGAGGGGAGGAGAGACCCAGTACTTC	CASSHRQGRGGETQYF
NA	TRBJ2-7	TRBV27	TRBD2	TGTGCCAGCACGAGCGGGATCCACTACGAGCAGTACTTC	CASTSGIHYEQYF
NA	TRBJ1-2	TRBV21-1	NA	TGTGCCAGCAGCAAAGAGGGCAGGGGGCCGAGGGTTAGCTATGGCTACACCTTC	CASSKEGRGPRVSYGYTF
NA	TRBJ2-1	TRBV5-1	NA	TGCGCCAGCAGCTTGGTTCCACAATACCGAGACAATGAGCAGTTCTTC	CASSLVPQYRDNEQFF
NA	TRBJ1-5	TRBV2	NA	TGTGCCAGCAGTGCAGATCATCAGCCCCAGCATTTT	CASSADHQPQHF
NA	TRBJ2-2	TRBV6-5	NA	TGTGCCAGCAGTCCTTCGGCAGGGAAGACCGGGGAGCTGTTTTTT	CASSPSAGKTGELFF
NA	TRBJ1-2	TRBV7-9	TRBD1	TGTGCCAGCAGACCAGCCGAGGGGGCTGGCTATGGCTACACCTTC	CASRPAEGAGYGYTF
NA	TRBJ2-5	TRBV28	NA	TGTGCCAGCACCTCGGGGATAGAGGAGACCCAGTACTTC	CASTSGIEETQYF
NA	TRBJ1-2	TRBV7-9	NA	TGTGCCAGCAGCACGCTTGGGGGTGGCTACACCTTC	CASSTLGGGYTF
NA	TRBJ2-1	TRBV5-6	NA	TGTGCCAGCAGCCCAACAGCCAATGAGCAGTTCTTC	CASSPTANEQFF
NA	TRBJ1-3	TRBV5-4	TRBD1	TGTGCCAGCAGCTTGGCGGGACAGGGGATAGGAAACACCATATATTTT	CASSLAGQGIGNTIYF
few	TRBJ2-7	TRBV6-6	NA	TGTGCCAGCAGTTACTCGGCAGGCTACGAGCAGTACTTC	CASSYSAGYEQYF
NA	TRBJ1-5	TRBV19	NA	TGTGCCAGTAGTTGGGGAGGATTGGGCAATCAGCCCCAGCATTTT	CASSWGGLGNQPQHF
NA	TRBJ2-7	TRBV29-1	NA	TGCAGCGTGCTCCCGTCAGGGACCACCTACGAGCAGTACTTC	CSVLPSGTTYEQYF
NA	TRBJ1-5	TRBV6-6	NA	TGTGCCAGCAGTTACATCGAAGAGAACAATCAGCCCCAGCATTTT	CASSYIEENNQPQHF
once	TRBJ2-3	TRBV30	NA	TGTGCCTGGAGTAGGTTTACTAGCACAGATACGCAGTATTTT	CAWSRFTSTDTQYF
NA	TRBJ1-3	TRBV2	NA	TGTGCCAGCAGCGAGACAGAGGGAAACACCATATATTTT	CASSETEGNTIYF